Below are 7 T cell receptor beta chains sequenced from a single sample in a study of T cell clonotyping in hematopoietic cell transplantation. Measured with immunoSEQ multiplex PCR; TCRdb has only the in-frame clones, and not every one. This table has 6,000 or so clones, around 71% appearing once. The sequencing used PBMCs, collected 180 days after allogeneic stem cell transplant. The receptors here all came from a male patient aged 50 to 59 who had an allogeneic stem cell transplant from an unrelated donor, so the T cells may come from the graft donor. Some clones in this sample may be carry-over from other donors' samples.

The DNA of the CDR3 is TGCGCCAGCAGCCAAGGGGACAGGCACACCGGGGAGCTGTTTTTT. Protein sequence: CASSQGDRHTGELFF. V gene TRBV4-3 combines with J gene TRBJ2-2; 8 bases match TRBD1. Germline values: CDR1 LGHNA, CDR2 YSLEER. The CDR3 loop spans 15 amino acids. With V trimmed by 1 base and J by 3 bases, 1 base remained unmatched.

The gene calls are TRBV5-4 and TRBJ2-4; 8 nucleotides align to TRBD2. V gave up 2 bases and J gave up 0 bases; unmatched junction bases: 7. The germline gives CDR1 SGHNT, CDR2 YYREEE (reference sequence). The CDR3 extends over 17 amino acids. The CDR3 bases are TGTGCCAGCAGCTTCGGGGGGGACCTTCTAGCCAAAAACATTCAGTACTTC. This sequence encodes CASSFGGDLLAKNIQYF.

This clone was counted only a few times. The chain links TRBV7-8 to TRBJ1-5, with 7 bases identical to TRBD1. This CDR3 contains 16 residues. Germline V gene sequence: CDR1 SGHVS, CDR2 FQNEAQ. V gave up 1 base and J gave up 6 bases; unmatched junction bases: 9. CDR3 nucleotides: TGTGCCAGCAGCTTAGTCCGCAGGGGGACGGGTCAGCCCCAGCATTTT. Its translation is CASSLVRRGTGQPQHF. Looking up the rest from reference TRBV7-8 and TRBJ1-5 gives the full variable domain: GAGVSQSPRYKVAKRGQDVALRCDPISGHVSLFWYQQALGQGPEFLTYFQNEAQLDKSGLPSDRFFAERPEGSVSTLKIQRTQQEDSAVYLCASSLVRRGTGQPQHFGDGTRLSIL.

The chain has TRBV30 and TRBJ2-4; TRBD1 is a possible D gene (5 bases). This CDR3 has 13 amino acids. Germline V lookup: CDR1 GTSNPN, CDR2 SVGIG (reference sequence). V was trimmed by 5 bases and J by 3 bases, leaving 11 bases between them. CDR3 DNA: TGTGCCTGGGGGGCGCTAATCAAAAACATTCAGTACTTC. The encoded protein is CAWGALIKNIQYF.

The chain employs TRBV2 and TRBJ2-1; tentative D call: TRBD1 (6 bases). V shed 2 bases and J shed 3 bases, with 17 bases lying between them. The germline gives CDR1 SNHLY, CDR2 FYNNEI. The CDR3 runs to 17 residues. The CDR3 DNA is TGTGCCAGCAGTGAAAGGACAGCCGCACCTCTCTACAATGAGCAGTTCTTC. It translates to CASSERTAAPLYNEQFF.

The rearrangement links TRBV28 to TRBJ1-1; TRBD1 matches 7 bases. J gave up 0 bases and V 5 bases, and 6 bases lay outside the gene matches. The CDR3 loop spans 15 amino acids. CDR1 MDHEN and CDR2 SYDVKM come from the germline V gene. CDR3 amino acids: CASSLSTGLNTEAFF. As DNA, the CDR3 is TGTGCCAGCAGTCTCTCGACAGGGCTGAACACTGAAGCTTTCTTT.

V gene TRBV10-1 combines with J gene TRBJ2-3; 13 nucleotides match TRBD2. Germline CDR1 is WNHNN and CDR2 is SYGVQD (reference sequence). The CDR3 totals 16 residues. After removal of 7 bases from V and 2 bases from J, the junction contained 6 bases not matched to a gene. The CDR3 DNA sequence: TGCGCCAGCACCGGGACTAGCGGGGCAAACACAGATACGCAGTATTTT. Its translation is CASTGTSGANTDTQYF.